The present T cell receptor beta chain was sequenced within a study of cytomegalovirus exposure and HLA in healthy donors. This clone occurred a few times. Its antigen is not identified. The study, taken as a whole, reports: Sequencing depth across donors, presence/absence analyses assumed, was roughly uniform. A later analysis found TCR association rates differed by HLA locus, highest for DRB1 and lowest for HLA-C.

Researchers ran the PCR with 60 Vbeta and 13 Jbeta primers. Sequenced by immunoSEQ multiplex PCR; TCRdb stores in-frame clones only, minus some. Among more than 200,000 clones listed, about 79% were seen once. V was shortened by 1 base and J by 4 bases, with 17 bases between the two germline ends. CDR1 LGHNA and CDR2 YSLEER come from the germline V gene. CDR3 length equals 17 residues. Sequences were obtained from PBMCs. The chain links TRBV4-3 to TRBJ1-5, with a tentative D call TRBD1 (6 bases). The clonotype was recovered from a young man in good health and CMV-seronegative. The CDR3 DNA reads as TGCGCCAGCAGCCAAGTTGACCAGGGGCTACATAATCAGCCCCAGCATTTT. Translated, it gives CASSQVDQGLHNQPQHF.